This is a list of T cell receptor beta chains from one sample in a study of T-cell reconstitution after alpha-beta-depleted transplantation in children. One entry per CDR3 protein results from TCRdb running MiXCR on the PCR reads. The sample holds 450,000 to 500,000 distinct CDR3 sequences, roughly an eighth seen once. Sequenced material: PBMCs from the stem cell graft donor, taken from the stem cell graft. These receptors originate from a human donor who donated a stem cell graft to a child with combined immunodeficiency. Each CDR3 is given with its conserved first and last residue. D genes are given only for firm matches. The size field is filled for only some rows; it gives once, few, many or a size class.

CDR3: CASSQDRQTNEKLFF; DNA: TGCGCCAGCAGCCAAGACCGACAGACCAATGAAAAACTGTTTTTT; V: TRBV4-3; size: few; D: .; J: TRBJ1-4
CDR3: CASSLAFAGAYEQYF; DNA: TGTGCCAGCAGCTTAGCGTTCGCAGGGGCCTACGAGCAGTACTTC; V: TRBV7-9; size: .; D: .; J: TRBJ2-7
CDR3: CSVGQGADYGYTF; DNA: TGCAGCGTTGGGCAGGGCGCAGACTATGGCTACACCTTC; V: TRBV29-1; size: few; D: .; J: TRBJ1-2
CDR3: CASSPTPGSGYGYTF; DNA: TGTGCCAGCAGCCCAACACCAGGGAGTGGGTATGGCTACACCTTC; V: TRBV7-2; size: .; D: .; J: TRBJ1-2
CDR3: CASSFERNTGELFF; DNA: TGTGCCAGCAGCTTCGAGCGGAACACCGGGGAGCTGTTTTTT; V: TRBV5-6; size: .; D: .; J: TRBJ2-2
CDR3: CASGQTELHSGANVLTF; DNA: TGTGCCAGCGGACAAACGGAGTTGCACTCTGGGGCCAACGTCCTGACTTTC; V: TRBV12-3/TRBV12-4; size: few; D: .; J: TRBJ2-6
CDR3: CASSKSAGAALNTEAFF; DNA: TGTGCCAGCAGCAAATCCGCTGGGGCCGCCTTGAACACTGAAGCTTTCTTT; V: TRBV25-1; size: few; D: .; J: TRBJ1-1
CDR3: CASSFGGISDTQYF; DNA: TGTGCCAGCAGCTTTGGTGGGATCTCAGATACGCAGTATTTT; V: TRBV7-9; size: many; D: .; J: TRBJ2-3
CDR3: CASRFGTSVNTGELFF; DNA: TGTGCCAGCAGATTCGGGACTAGTGTGAACACCGGGGAGCTGTTTTTT; V: TRBV6-1; size: few; D: TRBD2; J: TRBJ2-2
CDR3: CSVAPGTTDEQYF; DNA: TGCAGCGTAGCCCCCGGGACGACGGACGAGCAGTACTTC; V: TRBV29-1; size: few; D: .; J: TRBJ2-7
CDR3: CASTSTGGSQPQHF; DNA: TGTGCCAGCACTTCAACAGGGGGAAGTCAGCCCCAGCATTTT; V: TRBV12-3/TRBV12-4; size: few; D: TRBD1; J: TRBJ1-5
CDR3: CSACWGKEETQYF; DNA: TGCAGCGCGTGTTGGGGGAAAGAAGAGACCCAGTACTTC; V: TRBV29-1; size: few; D: .; J: TRBJ2-5
CDR3: CASRTGTVRSGELFF; DNA: TGTGCCAGCAGAACCGGGACAGTGCGTAGCGGGGAGCTGTTTTTT; V: TRBV2; size: few; D: TRBD1; J: TRBJ2-2
CDR3: CCARDLSSGGASYEQYF; DNA: TGCTGTGCTAGAGATCTTAGTAGCGGGGGAGCCTCCTACGAGCAGTACTTC; V: TRBV20-1; size: few; D: TRBD2; J: TRBJ2-7
CDR3: CSARGGRGADTQYF; DNA: TGCAGTGCTAGGGGCGGGAGAGGCGCAGATACGCAGTATTTT; V: TRBV20-1; size: many; D: TRBD2; J: TRBJ2-3
CDR3: CASSLATDADEQYF; DNA: TGCGCCAGCAGCTTGGCCACGGACGCTGACGAGCAGTACTTC; V: TRBV5-1; size: .; D: .; J: TRBJ2-7
CDR3: CASSQEAPTSGRAGGTDTQYF; DNA: TGCGCCAGCAGCCAAGAGGCCCCAACTAGCGGGAGGGCCGGGGGCACAGATACGCAGTATTTT; V: TRBV4-1; size: few; D: TRBD2; J: TRBJ2-3
CDR3: CASLRSGANVLTF; DNA: TGTGCCAGCCTCCGATCTGGAGCCAACGTCCTGACTTTC; V: TRBV3-1; size: .; D: .; J: TRBJ2-6
CDR3: CATSDTRENTEAFF; DNA: TGTGCCACCAGTGATACGAGGGAGAACACTGAAGCTTTCTTT; V: TRBV24-1; size: .; D: .; J: TRBJ1-1
CDR3: CTSSQDLPYEQYF; DNA: TGTACCAGCAGCCAAGACCTCCCATACGAGCAGTACTTC; V: TRBV3-1; size: .; D: .; J: TRBJ2-7
CDR3: CASSPGREPPGEQYF; DNA: TGTGCCAGCAGCCCCGGTCGGGAACCTCCGGGGGAGCAGTACTTC; V: TRBV3-1; size: few; D: .; J: TRBJ2-7
CDR3: CASSVAGGHEQYF; DNA: TGTGCCAGCAGCGTAGCGGGGGGCCACGAGCAGTACTTC; V: TRBV9; size: .; D: .; J: TRBJ2-7
CDR3: CASSQVLGTTYNEQFF; DNA: TGCGCCAGCAGCCAAGTACTCGGGACAACCTACAATGAGCAGTTCTTC; V: TRBV4-3; size: .; D: .; J: TRBJ2-1
CDR3: CASSQAAESYEQYF; DNA: TGTGCCAGCAGTCAAGCGGCAGAATCCTACGAGCAGTACTTC; V: TRBV7-2; size: few; D: .; J: TRBJ2-7
CDR3: CASSFGQGITEAFF; DNA: TGTGCCAGCAGCTTCGGACAGGGGATTACTGAAGCTTTCTTT; V: TRBV12-3/TRBV12-4; size: few; D: TRBD1; J: TRBJ1-1
CDR3: CASSIGHYGYTF; DNA: TGTGCCAGCAGTATAGGACACTATGGCTACACCTTC; V: TRBV6-2/TRBV6-3; size: .; D: .; J: TRBJ1-2
CDR3: CASSPLAGANTGELFF; DNA: TGTGCCAGCTCACCACTCGCGGGGGCGAACACCGGGGAGCTGTTTTTT; V: TRBV18; size: many; D: TRBD2; J: TRBJ2-2
CDR3: CASSEAEPMVPQHF; DNA: TGTGCCAGCAGTGAAGCGGAACCCATGGTGCCCCAGCATTTT; V: TRBV6-1; size: many; D: .; J: TRBJ1-5
CDR3: CAWRTAAGNTLYF; DNA: TGTGCCTGGAGGACCGCCGCTGGAAACACCTTATATTTT; V: TRBV30; size: .; D: .; J: TRBJ1-3
CDR3: CASSREQGADEQYF; DNA: TGTGCCAGCAGCAGGGAACAGGGGGCGGATGAGCAGTACTTC; V: TRBV2; size: .; D: TRBD1; J: TRBJ2-7